This is a list of T cell receptor beta chains from one sample in a study of regulatory T cells in long-lasting Graves disease. In TCRdb, the multiplex PCR reads were re-called with MiXCR into one record per CDR3 protein. The profile shows fewer than 600,000 distinct CDR3 sequences, less than 25% of them singletons. Specimen: peripheral blood mononuclear cells (PBMCs), collected when the disease was refractory, from a patient treated with antithyroid drugs. Source of these receptors: a female donor with Graves disease. Each CDR3 is given with its conserved first and last residue. The D gene is left open where the match is weak. Size tells how often a clone was seen (once, few, many) or the class of an expanded clone, and some rows leave it out.

j_gene: TRBJ1-2
abundance: many
d_gene: TRBD1
v_gene: TRBV19
CDR3aa: CATGQALNYGYTF
CDR3nt: TGTGCCACGGGACAGGCCCTTAACTATGGCTACACCTTC

j_gene: TRBJ2-5
abundance: few
d_gene: -
v_gene: TRBV20-1
CDR3aa: CSAFTQGLAGGTQYF
CDR3nt: TGCAGTGCTTTCACCCAAGGACTAGCAGGGGGGACCCAGTACTTC

j_gene: TRBJ2-1
abundance: once
d_gene: TRBD2
v_gene: TRBV7-8
CDR3aa: CASRKTSGQHNEQFF
CDR3nt: TGTGCCAGCAGAAAGACTAGCGGACAGCACAATGAGCAGTTCTTC

j_gene: TRBJ1-5
abundance: -
d_gene: TRBD1
v_gene: TRBV20-1
CDR3aa: CSARDLGQGSQPQHF
CDR3nt: TGCAGTGCTAGAGATCTAGGACAGGGTTCTCAGCCCCAGCATTTT

j_gene: TRBJ1-1
abundance: -
d_gene: -
v_gene: TRBV19
CDR3aa: CASSIGGLGTEAFF
CDR3nt: TGTGCCAGTAGTATAGGCGGCCTAGGAACTGAAGCTTTCTTT

j_gene: TRBJ1-5
abundance: many
d_gene: TRBD1
v_gene: TRBV11-2
CDR3aa: CASSKGQGVTQHF
CDR3nt: TGTGCCAGCAGCAAGGGACAGGGGGTGACTCAGCATTTT

j_gene: TRBJ1-1
abundance: few
d_gene: -
v_gene: TRBV20-1
CDR3aa: CSARPTQFTVNTEAFF
CDR3nt: TGCAGTGCTAGACCGACACAATTCACCGTGAACACTGAAGCTTTCTTT

j_gene: TRBJ2-5
abundance: many
d_gene: -
v_gene: TRBV7-3
CDR3aa: CASSAGPLREETQYF
CDR3nt: TGTGCCAGCAGCGCCGGGCCCCTAAGGGAAGAGACCCAGTACTTC

j_gene: TRBJ1-5
abundance: -
d_gene: -
v_gene: TRBV18
CDR3aa: CASSPAGPGNQPQHF
CDR3nt: TGTGCCAGCTCACCCGCAGGTCCCGGCAATCAGCCCCAGCATTTT

j_gene: TRBJ1-5
abundance: many
d_gene: -
v_gene: TRBV20-1
CDR3aa: CSAPYRVDQPQHF
CDR3nt: TGCAGTGCTCCATACAGGGTCGATCAGCCCCAGCATTTT

j_gene: TRBJ1-1
abundance: many
d_gene: TRBD1
v_gene: TRBV28
CDR3aa: CASSLPRGGVTEAFF
CDR3nt: TGTGCCAGCAGTTTGCCCCGAGGGGGCGTGACTGAAGCTTTCTTT

j_gene: TRBJ2-7
abundance: many
d_gene: TRBD1
v_gene: TRBV28
CDR3aa: CASSLSGGAGEQYF
CDR3nt: TGTGCCAGCAGTTTATCAGGGGGCGCGGGGGAGCAGTACTTC

j_gene: TRBJ1-2
abundance: -
d_gene: -
v_gene: TRBV3-1
CDR3aa: CASSTGKSGYTF
CDR3nt: TGTGCCAGCAGCACAGGGAAATCTGGCTACACCTTC

j_gene: TRBJ2-5
abundance: many
d_gene: -
v_gene: TRBV15
CDR3aa: CATLDRLTLSQETQYF
CDR3nt: TGTGCCACCCTTGACAGACTTACCTTAAGCCAAGAGACCCAGTACTTC

j_gene: TRBJ2-5
abundance: -
d_gene: -
v_gene: TRBV2
CDR3aa: CASSDYTQETQYF
CDR3nt: TGTGCCAGCAGCGACTATACCCAAGAGACCCAGTACTTC

j_gene: TRBJ1-6
abundance: many
d_gene: -
v_gene: TRBV28
CDR3aa: CASRDSDSPLHF
CDR3nt: TGTGCCAGCCGAGATTCAGATTCACCCCTCCACTTT

j_gene: TRBJ2-5
abundance: many
d_gene: -
v_gene: TRBV28
CDR3aa: CATFSFRDVQETQYF
CDR3nt: TGTGCCACCTTCAGCTTCCGGGACGTTCAAGAGACCCAGTACTTC

j_gene: TRBJ2-2
abundance: many
d_gene: TRBD1
v_gene: TRBV2
CDR3aa: CASKGQVAGELFF
CDR3nt: TGTGCCAGCAAGGGACAGGTGGCCGGGGAGCTGTTTTTT

j_gene: TRBJ2-7
abundance: -
d_gene: TRBD2
v_gene: TRBV7-6
CDR3aa: CASSLTLAGTHEQYF
CDR3nt: TGTGCCAGCAGCTTAACACTAGCGGGGACCCACGAGCAGTACTTC

j_gene: TRBJ2-7
abundance: many
d_gene: -
v_gene: TRBV6-1
CDR3aa: CASSPLYEQYF
CDR3nt: TGTGCCAGCAGCCCTCTCTACGAGCAGTACTTC

j_gene: TRBJ2-3
abundance: -
d_gene: -
v_gene: TRBV20-1
CDR3aa: CSAARMKDSTDTQYF
CDR3nt: TGCAGTGCTGCCCGGATGAAGGACAGCACAGATACGCAGTATTTT

j_gene: TRBJ1-2
abundance: many
d_gene: -
v_gene: TRBV20-1
CDR3aa: CSAPGAGNYGYTF
CDR3nt: TGCAGTGCCCCGGGGGCAGGGAACTATGGCTACACCTTC

j_gene: TRBJ2-6
abundance: few
d_gene: -
v_gene: TRBV7-3
CDR3aa: CASSQPGAAGANVLTF
CDR3nt: TGTGCCAGCAGCCAACCCGGGGCGGCTGGGGCCAACGTCCTGACTTTC

j_gene: TRBJ2-3
abundance: -
d_gene: TRBD2
v_gene: TRBV11-2
CDR3aa: CASSPRGGNTDTQYF
CDR3nt: TGTGCCAGCAGCCCTCGGGGGGGGAACACAGATACGCAGTATTTT

j_gene: TRBJ1-5
abundance: -
d_gene: -
v_gene: TRBV7-2
CDR3aa: CASSLVPEGQPQHF
CDR3nt: TGTGCCAGCAGCTTAGTGCCAGAGGGTCAGCCCCAGCATTTT

j_gene: TRBJ2-7
abundance: -
d_gene: TRBD2
v_gene: TRBV20-1
CDR3aa: CSASVTWGLAGGDAYEQYF
CDR3nt: TGCAGTGCTAGTGTGACATGGGGACTAGCGGGAGGCGATGCCTACGAGCAGTACTTC

j_gene: TRBJ2-3
abundance: -
d_gene: -
v_gene: TRBV24-1
CDR3aa: CATSDRTELTDTQYF
CDR3nt: TGTGCCACCAGTGATCGGACAGAGCTCACAGATACGCAGTATTTT

j_gene: TRBJ1-1
abundance: many
d_gene: -
v_gene: TRBV2
CDR3aa: CASASAEAFF
CDR3nt: TGTGCCAGCGCGAGCGCTGAAGCTTTCTTT